Each of the 6 T cell receptor beta chains below was sequenced from the same sample in a study of blood T cell repertoires in COVID-19. Measured with immunoSEQ multiplex PCR; TCRdb has only the in-frame clones, and not every one. Of about 260,000 clones in the sample, roughly nine tenths were seen once. Material for sequencing was peripheral blood. The source is a man aged 35 to 55 who had recovered from COVID-19.

The genes are TRBV6-1 and TRBJ1-1, with 12 bases that match TRBD1. This CDR3 spans 18 amino acids. Germline V CDR1 and CDR2: MNHNS, SASEGT. V gave up 3 bases and J gave up 6 bases; unmatched junction bases: 14. CDR3 coding DNA: TGTGCCAGCAGTGACATGACGGGACAGGGGGCCTATAGGGCTGAAGCTTTCTTT. Protein: CASSDMTGQGAYRAEAFF.

The chain links TRBV5-1 to TRBJ2-3, with 7 bases lining up with TRBD2. The V gene's germline CDR1 is SGHRS and CDR2 YFSETQ. V trimming: 4 bases; J trimming: 4 bases; junction bases outside the gene matches: 6. The CDR3 is 14 residues long. This CDR3 is CASSPSTSPDTQYF. The CDR3 DNA reads as TGCGCCAGCAGCCCGTCGACTAGCCCAGATACGCAGTATTTT.

The chain couples TRBV19 to TRBJ2-2; possibly TRBD2 for D (5 bases). Trimming cost V 4 bases and J 5 bases, with 11 bases left between them. CDR3 length equals 14 residues. The germline V gene has CDR1 LNHDA and CDR2 SQIVND (reference sequence). The CDR3 region has the DNA TGTGCCAGTAGTAGACTATTGGGAACCGGGGAGCTGTTTTTT. It translates to CASSRLLGTGELFF.

The rearrangement uses TRBV24-1 and TRBJ2-7; 8 bases fit TRBD2. V lost 12 bases and J lost 2; bases outside the gene matches: 5. Germline CDR1 reads KGHDR; CDR2 reads SFDVKD. The CDR3 loop spans 12 amino acids. Here the CDR3 reads CADGGEPYEQYF. The CDR3 bases are TGTGCCGACGGGGGGGAGCCCTACGAGCAGTACTTC.

The rearrangement uses TRBV12-3 or TRBV12-4 and TRBJ1-1; D unclear. V lost 5 bases and J 3 bases, leaving 10 bases between the germline ends. This CDR3 contains 13 residues. DNA of the CDR3: TGTGCCAGCAGTGACCGCGGGGACACTGAAGCTTTCTTT. Protein: CASSDRGDTEAFF.

V usage is TRBV4-3 and J usage is TRBJ1-6; D ambiguous. This CDR3 is 15 amino acids long. V lost 0 bases and J 14 bases, leaving 17 bases between the germline ends. CDR1 LGHNA and CDR2 YSLEER come from the germline V gene. Written as DNA, the CDR3 is TGCGCCAGCAGCCAAGAATTAAACGCTCACAGCACCCTCCACTTT. It is translated as CASSQELNAHSTLHF.